The rows below give T cell receptor beta chains drawn from one sample of a study of cytomegalovirus exposure and HLA in healthy donors. Using immunoSEQ multiplex PCR, the repertoire was profiled, and TCRdb retains in-frame clones only, with some absent. Seen here are some 76,000 clones, more than 65% observed once, and the top ten hold about an eighth. Sequencing was carried out using PBMCs. These receptors originate from a male donor in good health and CMV-seropositive. Each CDR3 is given with its conserved first and last residue. The order of the fields is V gene, clone size, D gene, J gene, CDR3 protein, CDR3 DNA. A D gene is named only where the DNA matches it firmly. Where a row states a size, it is once, few, many or the class of an expanded clone; other rows omit it.

>TRBV6-9|.|.|TRBJ1-1
CASRGFMNTEAFF
TGTGCCAGCCGGGGGTTTATGAACACTGAAGCTTTCTTT
>TRBV9|.|TRBD1|TRBJ2-5
CASSVGGTGAETQYF
TGTGCCAGCAGCGTAGGAGGAACAGGGGCGGAGACCCAGTACTTC
>TRBV4-1|.|.|TRBJ2-7
CASSHAFLAGNEQYF
TGCGCCAGCAGCCATGCGTTCCTAGCCGGCAACGAGCAGTACTTC
>TRBV7-9|.|TRBD1|TRBJ2-5
CSSSLAVGQGGSETQYF
TGTTCCAGCAGCTTAGCAGTGGGACAGGGGGGTTCAGAGACCCAGTACTTC
>TRBV5-1|.|.|TRBJ2-3
CASSGGTLRTDTQYF
TGCGCCAGCAGCGGGGGGACTCTCCGCACAGATACGCAGTATTTT
>TRBV5-1|.|TRBD1|TRBJ2-7
CASSTGTGGFYEQYF
TGCGCCAGCAGCACCGGGACAGGGGGTTTCTACGAGCAGTACTTC
>TRBV5-4|.|TRBD2|TRBJ2-1
CASSRRLAGTNEQFF
TGTGCCAGCAGCCGGCGGCTAGCGGGAACCAATGAGCAGTTCTTC
>TRBV7-2|.|.|TRBJ1-1
CASSPQGLGNTEAFF
TGTGCCAGCAGCCCACAAGGACTGGGGAACACTGAAGCTTTCTTT
>TRBV6-5|.|.|TRBJ2-7
CASSYGRPGSYEQYF
TGTGCCAGCAGTTACGGCAGGCCCGGCTCCTACGAGCAGTACTTC
>TRBV7-6|.|TRBD1|TRBJ2-7
CASSLGGQGAGEQYF
TGTGCCAGCAGCTTAGGGGGACAGGGGGCGGGGGAGCAGTACTTC
>TRBV6-1|.|TRBD1|TRBJ1-4
CASSAGTGGGNEKLFF
TGTGCCAGCAGTGCCGGGACAGGGGGCGGAAATGAAAAACTGTTTTTT
>TRBV19|.|.|TRBJ1-2
CASGGVLNYGYTF
TGTGCCAGCGGGGGGGTATTGAACTATGGCTACACCTTC
>TRBV28|.|TRBD2|TRBJ2-3
CASSLLTSGGLSDTQYF
TGTGCCAGCAGTCTCCTAACTAGCGGGGGGCTATCAGATACGCAGTATTTT
>TRBV30|.|.|TRBJ2-1
CAWSGGEFSYNEQFF
TGTGCCTGGAGTGGGGGCGAGTTCTCCTACAATGAGCAGTTCTTC
>TRBV29-1|.|.|TRBJ2-7
CSVEGARETIYEQYF
TGCAGCGTTGAAGGGGCCAGGGAAACTATTTACGAGCAGTACTTC
>TRBV19|once|TRBD1|TRBJ2-2
CASKSDRVTGELFF
TGTGCCAGTAAATCGGACAGGGTCACCGGGGAGCTGTTTTTT
>TRBV28|.|TRBD2|TRBJ2-1
CASTLWGLAGGPRYNEQFF
TGTGCCAGCACCCTATGGGGACTAGCGGGAGGGCCGAGATACAATGAGCAGTTCTTC
>TRBV4-2|once|TRBD2|TRBJ2-1
CASSQEASGGANEQFF
TGTGCCAGCAGCCAAGAGGCGAGCGGGGGGGCAAATGAGCAGTTCTTC
>TRBV4-3|.|TRBD1|TRBJ2-1
CASSQVGTGDREQFF
TGCGCCAGCAGCCAAGTGGGGACAGGCGACCGTGAGCAGTTCTTC
>TRBV18|.|TRBD1|TRBJ1-2
CASSPSGQNYGYTF
TGTGCCAGCTCACCTTCGGGACAGAACTATGGCTACACCTTC
>TRBV5-1|.|.|TRBJ2-1
CASSLASGSSYNEQFF
TGCGCCAGCAGCTTGGCGTCCGGTAGCTCCTACAATGAGCAGTTCTTC
>TRBV7-9|.|.|TRBJ1-4
CASSLGRGRNEKLFF
TGTGCCAGCAGCTTAGGTAGGGGGAGAAATGAAAAACTGTTTTTT
>TRBV30|.|.|TRBJ2-7
CGMGQVYEQYF
TGTGGGATGGGGCAGGTCTACGAGCAGTACTTC
>TRBV12-5|.|TRBD2|TRBJ2-5
CASRGGSWEETQYF
TGTGCTTCCCGGGGGGGGTCGTGGGAAGAGACCCAGTACTTC
>TRBV9|.|TRBD2|TRBJ2-2
CASSVGGTSRVTGELFF
TGTGCCAGCAGCGTAGGGGGGACTAGTAGGGTCACCGGGGAGCTGTTTTTT
>TRBV6-4|.|.|TRBJ1-1
CASSLHSADTEAFF
TGTGCCAGCAGCCTACATAGCGCGGACACTGAAGCTTTCTTT
>TRBV9|.|TRBD2|TRBJ2-1
CASSVGAGASYEQFF
TGTGCCAGCAGCGTAGGAGCGGGAGCTTCTTATGAGCAGTTCTTC
>TRBV2|.|TRBD1|TRBJ1-1
CASSEPLGQLNTEAFF
TGTGCCAGCAGTGAGCCCCTGGGACAGTTGAACACTGAAGCTTTCTTT